A selection of T cell receptor beta chains follows, all from one sample in a study of CD8 T cells in Susac syndrome. Via MiXCR, TCRdb re-called the immunoSEQ multiplex PCR reads, giving one row per CDR3 protein. The sample records roughly 150,000 distinct CDR3 sequences, around 95% being singletons. The sample was CD8+ T cells from PBMCs. These receptors were taken from a human donor with multiple sclerosis. CDR3s include the opening cysteine and the closing phenylalanine or tryptophan. The D gene is left open where the match is weak. Where a row states a size, it is once, few, many or the class of an expanded clone; other rows omit it.

size: once
J: TRBJ2-1
V: TRBV11-2
length: 15
D: TRBD1
CDR3: CASSITSVPGGEQFF
DNA: TGTGCCAGCAGCATCACAAGCGTACCAGGGGGTGAGCAGTTCTTC

size: .
J: TRBJ2-4
V: TRBV7-8
length: 17
D: TRBD2
CDR3: CASSLNFAGGDKNIQYF
DNA: TGTGCCAGCAGCTTAAACTTCGCGGGGGGAGACAAAAACATTCAGTACTTC

size: .
J: TRBJ1-2
V: TRBV7-3
length: 15
D: .
CDR3: CASSSEAGYADGYTF
DNA: TGTGCCAGCAGCTCCGAAGCAGGGTATGCGGATGGCTACACCTTC

size: .
J: TRBJ2-1
V: TRBV29-1
length: 15
D: .
CDR3: CSVEGRGSSYNEQFF
DNA: TGCAGCGTTGAAGGGAGGGGATCCTCCTACAATGAGCAGTTCTTC

size: .
J: TRBJ2-1
V: TRBV2
length: 15
D: TRBD2
CDR3: CASSEGGGMGNEQFF
DNA: TGTGCCAGCAGTGAAGGCGGGGGGATGGGAAATGAGCAGTTCTTC

size: .
J: TRBJ2-7
V: TRBV7-9
length: 14
D: .
CDR3: CASSLGPGNNEQYF
DNA: TGTGCCAGCAGCCTGGGGCCGGGAAACAACGAGCAGTACTTC

size: .
J: TRBJ2-3
V: TRBV10-3
length: 13
D: .
CDR3: CAISSTSTDTQYF
DNA: TGTGCCATCAGTAGTACTAGCACAGATACGCAGTATTTT

size: .
J: TRBJ2-2
V: TRBV4-2
length: 19
D: TRBD2
CDR3: CASSQEKFSGGANTGELFF
DNA: TGTGCCAGCAGCCAAGAGAAGTTTAGCGGGGGAGCGAACACCGGGGAGCTGTTTTTT

size: once
J: TRBJ1-1
V: TRBV2
length: 15
D: TRBD1
CDR3: CASSGGRTGDQVAFF
DNA: TGTGCCAGCAGCGGGGGACGTACAGGGGATCAAGTGGCTTTCTTT

size: .
J: TRBJ1-2
V: TRBV19
length: 14
D: .
CDR3: CASSTLPGFTGYTF
DNA: TGTGCCAGTAGTACCCTACCAGGGTTTACTGGCTACACCTTC

size: .
J: TRBJ2-3
V: TRBV29-1
length: 17
D: TRBD1
CDR3: CSVAGSRDRGRIDTQYF
DNA: TGCAGCGTTGCGGGAAGCCGGGACAGGGGGCGTATAGATACGCAGTATTTT

size: once
J: TRBJ1-5
V: TRBV20-1
length: 13
D: .
CDR3: CSASHELYQPQHF
DNA: TGCAGTGCTAGTCACGAGCTGTATCAGCCCCAGCATTTT

size: .
J: TRBJ2-1
V: TRBV30
length: 12
D: .
CDR3: CAWSPRTAEQFF
DNA: TGTGCCTGGAGCCCGAGGACAGCTGAGCAGTTCTTC

size: .
J: TRBJ2-1
V: TRBV12-3/TRBV12-4
length: 13
D: TRBD1
CDR3: CASSRPPGGGQFF
DNA: TGTGCCAGCAGCCGACCCCCAGGGGGCGGGCAGTTCTTC

size: .
J: TRBJ1-6
V: TRBV23-1
length: 15
D: .
CDR3: CASSQADYSNSPLHF
DNA: TGCGCCAGCAGTCAGGCAGACTACTCCAATTCACCCCTCCACTTT

size: .
J: TRBJ2-7
V: TRBV15
length: 14
D: .
CDR3: CATSPRDGSYEQYF
DNA: TGTGCCACCAGCCCCCGGGACGGATCCTACGAGCAGTACTTC

size: .
J: TRBJ2-7
V: TRBV9
length: 14
D: .
CDR3: CASSVGWQNDEQYF
DNA: TGTGCCAGCAGCGTAGGGTGGCAGAACGACGAGCAGTACTTC

size: .
J: TRBJ2-1
V: TRBV7-9
length: 13
D: TRBD1
CDR3: CASSSTGTVEQFF
DNA: TGTGCCAGCAGCTCGACAGGGACGGTTGAGCAGTTCTTC

size: .
J: TRBJ1-2
V: TRBV5-6
length: 18
D: TRBD1
CDR3: CASSLGGIGGATDYGYTF
DNA: TGTGCCAGCAGCTTGGGAGGGATAGGGGGCGCGACAGACTATGGCTACACCTTC

size: .
J: TRBJ2-2
V: TRBV30
length: 13
D: .
CDR3: CAWSLRGTGELFF
DNA: TGTGCCTGGTCCCTCAGGGGCACCGGGGAGCTGTTTTTT

size: .
J: TRBJ1-1
V: TRBV20-1
length: 13
D: .
CDR3: CSAREWTNTEAFF
DNA: TGCAGTGCTAGAGAGTGGACTAACACTGAAGCTTTCTTT

size: .
J: TRBJ1-6
V: TRBV9
length: 18
D: .
CDR3: CASSDDPRTAAYNSPLHF
DNA: TGTGCCAGCAGCGACGACCCCCGGACAGCAGCCTATAATTCACCCCTCCACTTT

size: .
J: TRBJ1-5
V: TRBV9
length: 14
D: TRBD1
CDR3: CASSVGTGSMPQHF
DNA: TGTGCCAGCAGCGTAGGGACAGGATCGATGCCCCAGCATTTT

size: .
J: TRBJ1-2
V: TRBV5-4
length: 16
D: TRBD1
CDR3: CASSPSTGQGIRGYTF
DNA: TGTGCCAGCAGCCCTTCGACGGGACAGGGGATTCGAGGCTACACCTTC

size: .
J: TRBJ1-2
V: TRBV29-1
length: 15
D: .
CDR3: CSVETPPGREYGYTF
DNA: TGCAGCGTTGAAACCCCGCCGGGGAGGGAATATGGCTACACCTTC

size: .
J: TRBJ1-5
V: TRBV10-3
length: 15
D: .
CDR3: CAISESLWENQPQHF
DNA: TGTGCCATCAGTGAGTCGCTTTGGGAAAATCAGCCCCAGCATTTT

size: .
J: TRBJ2-5
V: TRBV20-1
length: 14
D: .
CDR3: CSARADKGRETQYF
DNA: TGCAGTGCTAGAGCCGACAAGGGACGGGAGACCCAGTACTTC

size: .
J: TRBJ1-1
V: TRBV7-2
length: 12
D: .
CDR3: CASSPGDFEAFF
DNA: TGTGCCAGCAGCCCCGGGGACTTTGAAGCTTTCTTT

size: .
J: TRBJ2-2
V: TRBV2
length: 17
D: .
CDR3: CASSEDRQEANTGELFF
DNA: TGTGCCAGCAGTGAAGATCGACAGGAAGCGAACACCGGGGAGCTGTTTTTT

size: .
J: TRBJ2-3
V: TRBV9
length: 14
D: .
CDR3: CASSVDGGADTQYF
DNA: TGTGCCAGCAGCGTAGATGGAGGAGCAGATACGCAGTATTTT

size: .
J: TRBJ1-2
V: TRBV20-1
length: 14
D: .
CDR3: CSARELGPGYGYTF
DNA: TGCAGTGCCCGAGAGCTGGGGCCCGGCTATGGCTACACCTTC

size: .
J: TRBJ1-2
V: TRBV18
length: 14
D: .
CDR3: CASSPPGADYGYTF
DNA: TGTGCCAGCTCACCTCCAGGGGCGGACTATGGCTACACCTTC

size: .
J: TRBJ2-1
V: TRBV7-3
length: 15
D: TRBD1
CDR3: CASSFGTGPYNEQFF
DNA: TGTGCCAGCAGCTTCGGGACAGGGCCGTACAATGAGCAGTTCTTC

size: .
J: TRBJ2-1
V: TRBV29-1
length: 14
D: .
CDR3: CSVRLQGSYNEQFF
DNA: TGCAGCGTTCGGCTGCAGGGGTCCTACAATGAGCAGTTCTTC

size: .
J: TRBJ2-7
V: TRBV29-1
length: 12
D: .
CDR3: CSVREGSYEQYF
DNA: TGCAGCGTTCGAGAGGGCTCCTACGAGCAGTACTTC

size: .
J: TRBJ1-1
V: TRBV4-1
length: 14
D: .
CDR3: CASSQVKEGFLIFF
DNA: TGCGCCAGCAGCCAAGTCAAAGAGGGTTTTCTTATTTTCTTT

size: .
J: TRBJ2-5
V: TRBV20-1
length: 14
D: TRBD1
CDR3: CSAREPRDRETQYF
DNA: TGCAGTGCTAGAGAGCCCCGGGACAGAGAGACCCAGTACTTC

size: .
J: TRBJ2-7
V: TRBV7-6
length: 14
D: .
CDR3: CASSSHPLAYEQYF
DNA: TGTGCCAGCAGCTCCCACCCCCTCGCATACGAGCAGTACTTC